This T cell receptor beta chain was identified during a study of blood T cell repertoires in COVID-19. As for the study in general: T cells, B-cell-depleted T cells, or PBMCs provided the cDNA or gDNA that served as material.

Trimming took off 2 bases at V and 4 bases at J, with 12 bases between the two ends. Germline-derived CDR1 and CDR2 are SGHVS and FNYEAQ. There are 14 residues in the CDR3. Libraries were prepared by immunoSEQ multiplex PCR; TCRdb keeps only in-frame clonotypes and omits some of them. The table lists roughly 270,000 clones, around 90% of them singletons. The chain combines TRBV7-6 with TRBJ2-7; a weak D match, TRBD1 (6 bases). Material: peripheral blood. The receptor comes from a man aged 18 to 29 with active or convalescent COVID-19. CDR3: CASSLPGQIYEQYF. CDR3 sequence (DNA): TGTGCCAGCAGCTTACCCGGACAGATTTACGAGCAGTACTTC.